Below are 15 T cell receptor beta chains sequenced from a single sample in a study of OX40 agonist ivuxolimab in advanced cancers. Profiling relied on immunoSEQ multiplex PCR, and the TCRdb table lists in-frame clones only, not all of them. The sample consists of 65,000 to 95,000 clones, 89% of them appearing once. Sequences were derived from CD4+ or CD8+ T cells sorted from blood, sampled in a trial of the OX40 agonist ivuxolimab. These receptors came from an adult with an advanced solid tumor such as melanoma, head and neck, liver or kidney cancer.

The chain carries TRBV5-5 and TRBJ2-7; the D gene is possibly TRBD1 (6 bases). Per germline, CDR1 SGHKS and CDR2 YYEKEE (reference sequence). The CDR3 consists of 14 residues. The ends were cut back, 2 bases at V and 0 bases at J, with 9 bases in the middle. CDR3 in amino acids: CASSFRQDSYEQYF. The CDR3, as DNA: TGTGCCAGCAGCTTCCGACAGGACTCCTACGAGCAGTACTTC.

This clone was seen only a few times. The chain uses TRBV6-1 and TRBJ2-7, with D maybe TRBD2 (5 bases). Trimming removed 6 bases at V and 5 bases at J, with 20 bases between. This CDR3 has 15 amino acids. Germline values: CDR1 MNHNS, CDR2 SASEGT. CDR3 DNA sequence: TGTGCCAGCAGAGCCCTACTAGGGCCAAAGGACGAGCAGTACTTC. As protein: CASRALLGPKDEQYF.

This clone was found a few times. The gene calls are TRBV7-2 and TRBJ1-5, with unresolved D. The V gene lost 5 bases and the J gene lost 1 base, with 12 bases spanning the gap. Germline CDR1 SGHTA, CDR2 FQGNSA. The CDR3 sequence is 15 residues long. CDR3 sequence reads: CASSPRAGSNQPQHF. Here the CDR3 DNA reads TGTGCCAGCAGCCCGCGAGCCGGGAGCAATCAGCCCCAGCATTTT.

The table lists this clone with a few counts. The chain's CDR3 is CSARDEKLFF. In DNA form, the CDR3 reads TGCAGTGCTAGAGATGAAAAACTGTTTTTT. V is TRBV20-1 and J is TRBJ1-4; D not resolved. The CDR3 covers 10 residues. CDR1 is DFQATT, CDR2 SNEGSKA, per germline (reference sequence). Trimming took off 0 bases at V and 7 bases at J, with 0 bases between the two ends.

This clone was seen just once. The rearrangement joins TRBV5-5 to TRBJ2-7; D is undetermined. From germline, CDR1 is SGHKS and CDR2 YYEKEE (reference sequence). There are 13 residues in the CDR3. Trimming cost V 4 bases and J 5 bases, with 13 bases left between them. The CDR3 protein is CASSPSTGDEQYF. CDR3 nucleotide sequence: TGTGCCAGCAGCCCCTCAACGGGTGACGAGCAGTACTTC.

The gene calls are TRBV19 and TRBJ1-1; 8 bases fit TRBD1. CDR3 length equals 15 residues. V trimming: 6 bases; J trimming: 0 bases; junction bases outside the gene matches: 6. Germline V gene lookup returns CDR1 LNHDA and CDR2 SQIVND (reference sequence). In DNA form, the CDR3 reads TGTGCCAGTAGGCACAGGGGGGGGGTGAACACTGAAGCTTTCTTT. Translating it yields CASRHRGGVNTEAFF.

J is TRBJ2-1 and V is TRBV5-1; 7 bases fit TRBD2. Losses at the gene ends were 0 bases for V and 1 base for J; bases not matched to a gene: 7. The CDR3 loop spans 17 amino acids. Looked up from germline, CDR1 is SGHRS and CDR2 is YFSETQ. The CDR3 DNA follows: TGCGCCAGCAGCTTGGAGCGGGGACTAAGATCCTACAATGAGCAGTTCTTC. This sequence encodes CASSLERGLRSYNEQFF.

The chain has TRBV13 and TRBJ2-3, with TRBD2 as a possible D gene (7 bases). Looked up from germline, CDR1 is PRHDT and CDR2 is FYEKMQ (reference sequence). V dropped 6 bases and J dropped 4 bases, with 11 bases sitting between them. The CDR3 runs 13 residues. The CDR3 protein is CASSHGGPDTQYF. CDR3 sequence (DNA): TGTGCCAGCAGTCACGGGGGGCCAGATACGCAGTATTTT.

The genes are TRBV11-2 and TRBJ2-2; D is perhaps TRBD2 (5 bases). The CDR3 covers 14 residues. Per the germline V gene, CDR1 is SGHAT and CDR2 is FQNNGV. Trimming pared 1 base from V and 5 bases from J, leaving 8 bases between. In DNA, the CDR3 is TGTGCCAGCAGCTTAGTGTCGGGGACCGGGGAGCTGTTTTTT. This gives the protein CASSLVSGTGELFF.

Regarding this clone: Distinct nucleotide sequences in the sample also encode this CDR3. This chain links TRBV5-1 with TRBJ2-2, with D unclear. This CDR3 is built from 13 residues. Per germline, CDR1 SGHRS and CDR2 YFSETQ. V dropped 0 bases and J dropped 4 bases, with 4 bases sitting between them. CDR3 nucleotides: TGCGCCAGCAGCTTGGACCCCACCGGGGAGCTGTTTTTT. Its protein product is CASSLDPTGELFF.

This clone was seen a single time. The V gene is TRBV9, the J gene TRBJ2-7; D unclear. The CDR3 totals 13 residues. Trimming pared 0 bases from V and 7 bases from J, leaving 11 bases between. Germline-derived CDR1 and CDR2 are SGDLS and YYNGEE. CDR3 in amino acids: CASSVAPTREQYF. The CDR3 bases are TGTGCCAGCAGCGTAGCTCCTACTCGGGAGCAGTACTTC.

This rearrangement joins TRBV4-1 to TRBJ2-5; TRBD1 agrees at 9 bases. The germline V gene encodes CDR1 MGHRA and CDR2 YSYEKL. After removal of 0 bases from V and 5 bases from J, the junction contained 4 bases not matched to a gene. CDR3 length equals 15 residues. CDR3 residues: CASSQDGTGWETQYF. CDR3 nucleotide sequence: TGCGCCAGCAGCCAAGATGGGACAGGGTGGGAGACCCAGTACTTC.

This chain uses TRBV18 with TRBJ2-3, with 9 nucleotides matching TRBD2. CDR3 length equals 15 residues. V shed 1 base and J 9 bases; nucleotides not matched to a gene: 8. Germline CDR1 reads KGHSH; CDR2 reads LQKENI. The CDR3: CASSPQASGAKTQYF. The CDR3, as DNA: TGTGCCAGCTCACCACAGGCTAGCGGGGCGAAGACGCAGTATTTT.

The chain uses TRBV9 and TRBJ2-5, with TRBD2 matching 9 bases. This CDR3 spans 16 amino acids. The germline CDR1 and CDR2 sequences are SGDLS and YYNGEE. J gave up 1 base and V 4 bases, and 8 bases lay outside the gene matches. CDR3 coding DNA: TGTGCCAGCAGCACGCAAGCGGGAGGTTCCCAAGAGACCCAGTACTTC. Protein: CASSTQAGGSQETQYF.

The V call is TRBV4-2, the J call TRBJ2-2; D might be TRBD1 or TRBD2, each matching 6 bases. V was pared by 6 bases and J by 0 bases, with 11 bases between. Germline V gene data show CDR1 as LGHNA and CDR2 as YNFKEQ. The length of the CDR3 is 15 residues. CDR3 amino acids: CASRRGATNTGELFF. The CDR3 region has the DNA TGTGCCAGCAGGAGGGGGGCCACGAACACCGGGGAGCTGTTTTTT.